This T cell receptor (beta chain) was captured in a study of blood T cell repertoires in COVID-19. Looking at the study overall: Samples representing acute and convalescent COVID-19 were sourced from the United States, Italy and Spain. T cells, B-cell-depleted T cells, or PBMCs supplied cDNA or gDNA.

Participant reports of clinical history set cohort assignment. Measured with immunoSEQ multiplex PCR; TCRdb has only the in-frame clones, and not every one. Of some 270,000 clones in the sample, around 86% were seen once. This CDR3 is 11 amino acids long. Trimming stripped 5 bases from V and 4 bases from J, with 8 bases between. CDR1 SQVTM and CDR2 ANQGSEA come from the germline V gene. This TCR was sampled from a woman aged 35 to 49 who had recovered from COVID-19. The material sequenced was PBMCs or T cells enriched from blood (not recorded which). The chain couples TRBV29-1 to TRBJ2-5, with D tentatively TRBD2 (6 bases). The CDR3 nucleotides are TGCAGCGTTTCGCGGGGAGAGACCCAGTACTTC. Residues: CSVSRGETQYF.